The TCR beta chain under discussion was sequenced for a study of early T cells in non-severe SARS-CoV-2 infection. TCRdb called the 5' RACE reads again in MiXCR, with one record for every CDR3 protein. Of more than 95,000 distinct CDR3 sequences listed, 9.5% to 11% are singletons. About this clonotype itself: Its antigen is as yet unknown.

The CDR3 is made up of 15 amino acids. The ends were cut back, 6 bases at V and 3 bases at J, with 17 bases in the middle. Germline values: CDR1 SGHAT, CDR2 FQNNGV. Regarding the study as a whole: The VDJdb matching leaned toward anti-spike CD8 responses and overlooked private and CD4 specificities.

The source material was whole blood, sampled at baseline. This TCR derives from an adult who was a healthcare worker with PCR-confirmed SARS-CoV-2 infection or an uninfected control (not recorded which). The chain joins TRBV11-2 to TRBJ1-1; D possibly corresponds to TRBD1 (5 bases). The CDR3 here is CASRSPGRIDTEAFF. CDR3 DNA: TGTGCCAGCAGGAGTCCGGGGCGGATAGACACTGAAGCTTTCTTT.